The text below deals with one T cell receptor beta chain. Its antigen remains undetermined. Per-base quality was not reported, and no clone a single base away is much larger than it. One collaborating source in Seattle enrolled patients during active infection and followed them longitudinally through the course of disease. The collaborating institutions used their own protocols to collect whole blood in K2EDTA tubes. For TCRbeta analysis, collaborators shipped samples in one of three forms: frozen whole blood, isolated PBMCs, or DNA extracted from either of those sample types. This specimen comes from a study of blood T cell repertoires in COVID-19 (dated by TCRdb to 2018 to 2020). As for the study more broadly: Samples from collaborators originated in the United States, Italy and Spain and spanned both the acute and convalescent phases of COVID-19. The material from the prospective study consisted of cDNA or gDNA derived from T cells, B-cell-depleted T cells, or PBMCs. Subjects who had been exposed to COVID-19, were actively infected with it, or had recovered from it provided the deeply sampled blood TCRbeta repertoires that made up the dataset. The repertoires were made available in a free public database intended to serve as a resource for research on the immune response to SARS-CoV-2. Samples were obtained from the ongoing ImmuneRACE study (first 160 participants) and from 1,200 or so subjects provided by 6 global collaborators. Nearly every sample came with metadata listing a de-identified subject ID, COVID-19 status, age in years and sex. Where available, HLA class I and class II types were taken from metadata supplied by the sample provider and were not determined by assay-based typing.

TCRbeta CDR3 regions were amplified from genomic DNA by means of the immunoSEQ Assay, a bias-controlled multiplex PCR. Turning to the authors' computational methods: The number of nucleated cells in each sample was estimated by amplification of reference gene primers within the assay. To quantify the absolute abundance of each unique TCRbeta CDR3 rearrangement, sequence reads were collapsed and filtered. For each sample, productive Simpson clonality was calculated by taking the square root of Simpson's diversity index across productive rearrangements. The table comes from immuneACCESS by way of TCRdb, which keeps in-frame sequences with V and J called. Part of the clones is missing from these tables; in studies checked, under half for an unresolved V gene and the rest for unknown reasons. V, J and clone size derive from that table, while D and trimming were established from the DNA sequence. This sample lists roughly 90,000 clones; 89% were detected once. In total, the top ten clones hold roughly 2.6% of the sample.

The investigation overall reported the following: How much clinical and demographic metadata was included differed by source and by participant, and the metadata was provided uncurated.

Per the germline V gene, SGHVS is the CDR1 and FQNEAQ is the CDR2. Between the V and J ends, shortened by 4 bases and 0 bases respectively, the junction contains 13 bases. Counted from cysteine to phenylalanine, this CDR3 has 16 amino acids. This entry keeps only the CDR3 DNA: 48 bases, framed from base 1. The rearranged chain carries TRBV7-8 and TRBJ1-5; the D region possibly corresponds to TRBD1 (5 bases align). Sequenced sample: peripheral blood. This clonotype was sampled from a man aged 45-60 years with COVID-19, enrolled during active disease. The bases read TGTGCCAGCAGCTCTACGACCAGGGTTAGCAATCAGCCCCAGCATTTT. The encoded protein is CASSSTTRVSNQPQHF.